These 15 T cell receptor beta chains were all obtained from the same sample, sequenced in a study of T cell responses to AZD1222 COVID-19 vaccine. The table came from immunoSEQ multiplex PCR; TCRdb's copy has only in-frame clones and leaves some out. This sample has 95,000 to 150,000 clones, with roughly 88% found just once. Sequencing was performed on peripheral blood, taken on day 0 of MenACWY control vaccination. The receptor set was obtained from an adult in good health.

This chain connects TRBV4-1 to TRBJ1-4; D unresolved. The CDR3 covers 16 residues. Looked up from germline, CDR1 is MGHRA and CDR2 is YSYEKL. V lost 0 bases to trimming and J lost 8 bases, with 16 bases between them. The CDR3 spells CASSQDGWGGLEKLFF. The CDR3, as DNA: TGCGCCAGCAGCCAAGACGGTTGGGGAGGCTTAGAAAAACTGTTTTTT.

The rearrangement links TRBV29-1 to TRBJ2-7; 8 nucleotides align to TRBD2. J was trimmed by 0 bases and V by 6 bases; bases with no gene match: 4. Germline CDR1 SQVTM, CDR2 ANQGSEA. This CDR3 has 13 amino acids. CDR3 DNA sequence: TGCAGCGTATATACTAGCGGCTCCTACGAGCAGTACTTC. It encodes CSVYTSGSYEQYF.

The V gene is TRBV7-8, the J gene TRBJ2-1, with TRBD2 identical over 7 bases. Germline assignment: CDR1 SGHVS and CDR2 FQNEAQ. After removal of 6 bases from V and 3 bases from J, the junction contained 8 bases not matched to a gene. The CDR3 is 15 residues long. The CDR3: CASRPLAEVYNEQFF. The CDR3 region has the DNA TGTGCCAGCAGGCCTCTAGCGGAGGTCTACAATGAGCAGTTCTTC. Looking up the rest from reference TRBV7-8 and TRBJ2-1 gives the full variable domain: GAGVSQSPRYKVAKRGQDVALRCDPISGHVSLFWYQQALGQGPEFLTYFQNEAQLDKSGLPSDRFFAERPEGSVSTLKIQRTQQEDSAVYLCASRPLAEVYNEQFFGPGTRLTVL.

The chain links TRBV5-6 to TRBJ2-1, with 8 bases aligning to TRBD1. Germline V gene data show CDR1 as SGHDT and CDR2 as YYEEEE. The length of the CDR3 is 17 residues. J lost 6 bases, V lost 4 bases, and 15 bases had no gene match. DNA of the CDR3: TGTGCCAGCAGCGCCCTACACCGGGACAGGATCTCCAATGAGCAGTTCTTC. As protein: CASSALHRDRISNEQFF.

The V and J genes are TRBV7-2 and TRBJ1-2; D is uncertain. V shed 5 bases and J shed 7 bases, with 11 bases lying between them. The CDR3 runs 12 residues. Looked up from germline, CDR1 is SGHTA and CDR2 is FQGNSA. The DNA for the CDR3 is TGTGCCAGCAGCAAGACCCGAGGTGGCTACACCTTC. Its translation is CASSKTRGGYTF.

The rearrangement links TRBV6-1 to TRBJ1-5, with TRBD1 as a possible D gene (5 bases). Trimming took 1 base from V and 4 from J, leaving 14 bases between them. The CDR3 loop spans 16 amino acids. The germline gives CDR1 MNHNS, CDR2 SASEGT. The CDR3: CASSEGGSGRNQPQHF. The CDR3 coding sequence is TGTGCCAGCAGTGAAGGAGGGTCAGGGAGAAATCAGCCCCAGCATTTT.

This clone turned up a few times. The rearrangement joins TRBV6-4 to TRBJ2-2; tentative D call: TRBD1 (6 bases). Germline V gene data show CDR1 as MRHNA and CDR2 as SNTAGT. Trimming took off 0 bases at V and 5 bases at J, with 10 bases between the two ends. The CDR3 runs 15 residues. In DNA form, the CDR3 reads TGTGCCAGCAGTGACTCCCTAGGGGGAACCGGGGAGCTGTTTTTT. Translation: CASSDSLGGTGELFF.

The V gene is TRBV29-1, the J gene TRBJ2-7, with 8 bases that match TRBD1. The CDR3 consists of 14 residues. The V and J ends lost 1 base and 1 base, in that order; junction bases with no gene match: 3. CDR1 is SQVTM and CDR2 is ANQGSEA in the germline V gene. DNA of the CDR3: TGCAGCGTTGAAGGGACAGGGACTTCCTACGAGCAGTACTTC. Its protein product is CSVEGTGTSYEQYF.

The DNA for the CDR3 is TGTGCCAGTAAACAAGCGACTAGCACAGATACGCAGTATTTT. It translates to CASKQATSTDTQYF. The rearrangement links TRBV19 to TRBJ2-3; no reliable D call. V lost 7 bases and J lost 0, with 11 bases in between. The CDR3 runs 14 residues. Germline CDR1 is LNHDA and CDR2 is SQIVND (reference sequence). The full variable domain, in which reference TRBV19 and TRBJ2-3 provide the parts outside the CDR3, is DGGITQSPKYLFRKEGQNVTLSCEQNLNHDAMYWYRQDPGQGLRLIYYSQIVNDFQKGDIAEGYSVSREKKESFPLTVTSAQKNPTAFYLCASKQATSTDTQYFGPGTRLTVL.

V gene TRBV24-1 combines with J gene TRBJ2-3; the D is unclear. The CDR3 spans 13 residues. Trimming left V 3 bases short and J 1 base short, with 4 bases between. The germline V gene has CDR1 KGHDR and CDR2 SFDVKD. In nucleotides, the CDR3 is TGTGCCACCAGTGATGACGGCACAGATACGCAGTATTTT. Its translation is CATSDDGTDTQYF.

The chain has TRBV7-6 and TRBJ1-2, with D hard to call. Deletions cut 3 bases from V and 4 bases from J, with 9 bases between. The CDR3 loop spans 13 amino acids. Looked up from germline, CDR1 is SGHVS and CDR2 is FNYEAQ. The CDR3 is CASSLGAGYGYTF. As DNA, the CDR3 is TGTGCCAGCAGCTTGGGAGCGGGCTATGGCTACACCTTC.

The chain uses TRBV28 and TRBJ2-7, with D perhaps matching TRBD1 or TRBD2 (5 bases each). Looked up from germline, CDR1 is MDHEN and CDR2 is SYDVKM. The V gene lost 7 bases and the J gene lost 3 bases, with 10 bases spanning the gap. This CDR3 contains 12 residues. The CDR3 spells CASTGTFYEQYF. The CDR3 DNA follows: TGTGCCAGCACCGGGACCTTCTACGAGCAGTACTTC.

The chain uses TRBV7-4 and TRBJ2-7; 8 positions match TRBD1. The length of the CDR3 is 17 residues. Germline trimming cut 4 bases from V and 5 bases from J; bases unmatched to any gene: 16. The germline CDR1 and CDR2 sequences are SGHVT and SQSDAQ. In DNA form, the CDR3 reads TGTGCCAGCAGCTCCCCTAGTGACAGGGGACCTATTAACGAGCAGTACGTC. As protein: CASSSPSDRGPINEQYV.

This clone was picked up a small number of times. The chain links TRBV19 to TRBJ1-1, with D possibly TRBD1 on 5 matching bases. The CDR3 covers 16 residues. Germline lookup yields CDR1 LNHDA and CDR2 SQIVND (reference sequence). Deletions cut 1 base from V and 4 bases from J, with 16 bases between. The CDR3 here is CASSIGAPGPGTEAFF. In nucleotides, the CDR3 is TGTGCCAGTAGTATAGGGGCGCCAGGGCCTGGCACTGAAGCTTTCTTT. The full variable domain, with the rest looked up from reference TRBV19 and TRBJ1-1, is DGGITQSPKYLFRKEGQNVTLSCEQNLNHDAMYWYRQDPGQGLRLIYYSQIVNDFQKGDIAEGYSVSREKKESFPLTVTSAQKNPTAFYLCASSIGAPGPGTEAFFGQGTRLTVV.

The rearrangement links TRBV6-2 or TRBV6-3 to TRBJ1-1, with D unclear. The CDR3 contains 15 residues. Trimming shortened V by 2 bases and J by 1 base, and 11 bases separated the two germline ends. Germline CDR1 and CDR2: MNHEY and SVGEGT. The DNA of the CDR3 is TGTGCCAGCAGTTACCCGTTCATGGGGAACACTGAAGCTTTCTTT. Protein product: CASSYPFMGNTEAFF.